The source of this T cell receptor beta chain is a study of immune evolution from preneoplasia to lung adenocarcinoma. Each case's diagnosis was confirmed by two pathologists on H&E. Here immunoSEQ multiplex PCR was the method, and the copy in TCRdb shows in-frame clones only, minus some. The repertoire holds approximately 15,000 clones, with approximately 85% as singletons. Study observations and caveats: T cell clonality was higher in KRAS-mutant than EGFR-mutant or wild-type nodules. Top clone share appeared to fall from AAH through AIS, MIA, adenocarcinoma.

Worth noting for this clone: What it recognizes is unknown.

The V end was cut by 5 bases, the J end by 3 bases, with 14 bases between. CDR3 size: 15 residues. The germline CDR1 and CDR2 sequences are SEHNR and FQNEAQ (reference sequence). V gene TRBV7-9 combines with J gene TRBJ2-1; no reliable D call. Sequencing was performed on FFPE lung adenocarcinoma in situ tissue. This clonotype originated in an older donor with lung adenocarcinoma. The CDR3 loop reads CASSRSAYSYNEQFF. The CDR3 DNA is TGTGCCAGCAGCCGCAGCGCGTATAGCTACAATGAGCAGTTCTTC.